The TCR beta chain under discussion was sequenced for a study of cytomegalovirus exposure and HLA in healthy donors. Sequencing used immunoSEQ multiplex PCR; TCRdb keeps in-frame clones, though not all of them. The sample records about 120,000 clones, approximately 88% being singletons. The CDR3 has 14 residues. CDR1 is WNHNN, CDR2 SYGVQD, per germline (reference sequence). Between the trimmed V and J ends, which lost 7 bases and 9 bases, there was a span of 18 bases. Points from the study as a whole: According to reports, the classifier identified cytomegalovirus status with high specificity and sensitivity.

Of note for this clone: The antigen is undetermined.

The TCR comes from a woman under 30 in good health and CMV-seropositive. The chain carries TRBV10-1 and TRBJ1-4; D may be TRBD1 (5 bases). The sequenced material came from PBMCs. DNA of the CDR3: TGCGCCAGCACCATCGGGACTGATGATAAAAAACTGTTTTTT. Translating it yields CASTIGTDDKKLFF.